This T cell receptor beta chain was sequenced for a study of blood T cell repertoires in COVID-19. For the study at large: There were acute and convalescent COVID-19 samples, and they came from the United States, Italy and Spain.

Only in-frame clones appear in the TCRdb table, and some are missing; sequencing was by immunoSEQ multiplex PCR. The data show about 110,000 clones, with roughly 70% seen just once and less than 2% held by the top ten. This CDR3 contains 14 residues. In germline, CDR1 is MNHEY, CDR2 SVGAGI. The ends were cut back, 4 bases at V and 5 bases at J, with 13 bases in the middle. Input material: peripheral blood. The chain carries TRBV6-5 and TRBJ2-3; the D gene is possibly TRBD1 (6 bases). This sequence was found in a middle-aged woman with acute or convalescent COVID-19. The CDR3 is CASSSGDIEDTQYF. In nucleotides, the CDR3 is TGTGCCAGCAGTTCCGGGGACATTGAAGATACGCAGTATTTT.